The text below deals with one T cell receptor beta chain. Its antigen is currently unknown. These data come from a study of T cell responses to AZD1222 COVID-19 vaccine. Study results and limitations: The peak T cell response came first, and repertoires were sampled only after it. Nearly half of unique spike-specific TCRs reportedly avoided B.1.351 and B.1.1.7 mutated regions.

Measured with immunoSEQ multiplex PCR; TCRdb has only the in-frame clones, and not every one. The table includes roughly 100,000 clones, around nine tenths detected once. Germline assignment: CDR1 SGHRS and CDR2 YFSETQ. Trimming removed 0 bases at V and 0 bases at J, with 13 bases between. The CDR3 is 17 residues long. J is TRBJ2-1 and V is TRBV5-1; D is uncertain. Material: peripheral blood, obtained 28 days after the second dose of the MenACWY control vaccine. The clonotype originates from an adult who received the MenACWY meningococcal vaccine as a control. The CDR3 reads CASSLGLGRSSYNEQFF. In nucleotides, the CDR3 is TGCGCCAGCAGCTTGGGATTAGGCCGTAGCTCCTACAATGAGCAGTTCTTC.